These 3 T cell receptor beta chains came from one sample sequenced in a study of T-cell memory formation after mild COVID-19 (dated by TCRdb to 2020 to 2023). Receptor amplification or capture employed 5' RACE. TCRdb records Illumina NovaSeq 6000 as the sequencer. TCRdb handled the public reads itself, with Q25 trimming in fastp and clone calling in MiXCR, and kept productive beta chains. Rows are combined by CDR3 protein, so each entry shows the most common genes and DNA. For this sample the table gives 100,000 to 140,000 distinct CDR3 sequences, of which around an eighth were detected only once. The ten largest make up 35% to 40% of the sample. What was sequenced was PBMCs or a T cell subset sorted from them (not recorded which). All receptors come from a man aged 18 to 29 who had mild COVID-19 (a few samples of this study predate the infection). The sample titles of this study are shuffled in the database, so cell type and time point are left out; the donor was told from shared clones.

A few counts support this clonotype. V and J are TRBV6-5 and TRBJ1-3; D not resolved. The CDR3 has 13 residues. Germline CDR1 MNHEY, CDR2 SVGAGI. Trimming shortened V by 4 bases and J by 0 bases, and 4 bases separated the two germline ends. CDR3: CASSFYSGNTIYF. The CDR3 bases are TGTGCCAGCAGTTTCTACTCTGGAAACACCATATATTTT.

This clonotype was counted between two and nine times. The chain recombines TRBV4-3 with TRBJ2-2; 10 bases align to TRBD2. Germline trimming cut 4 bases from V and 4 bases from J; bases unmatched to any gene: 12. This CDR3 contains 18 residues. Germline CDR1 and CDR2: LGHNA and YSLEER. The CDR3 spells CASSRGLAGEFGTGELFF. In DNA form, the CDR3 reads TGCGCCAGCAGCCGTGGGCTAGCGGGGGAGTTCGGCACCGGGGAGCTGTTTTTT.

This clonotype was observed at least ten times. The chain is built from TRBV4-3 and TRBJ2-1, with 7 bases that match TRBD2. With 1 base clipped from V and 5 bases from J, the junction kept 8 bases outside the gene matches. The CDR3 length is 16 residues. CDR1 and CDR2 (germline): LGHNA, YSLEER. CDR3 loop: CASSQGTASGNNEQFF. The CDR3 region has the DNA TGCGCCAGCAGCCAAGGGACGGCTAGCGGCAACAATGAGCAGTTCTTC.